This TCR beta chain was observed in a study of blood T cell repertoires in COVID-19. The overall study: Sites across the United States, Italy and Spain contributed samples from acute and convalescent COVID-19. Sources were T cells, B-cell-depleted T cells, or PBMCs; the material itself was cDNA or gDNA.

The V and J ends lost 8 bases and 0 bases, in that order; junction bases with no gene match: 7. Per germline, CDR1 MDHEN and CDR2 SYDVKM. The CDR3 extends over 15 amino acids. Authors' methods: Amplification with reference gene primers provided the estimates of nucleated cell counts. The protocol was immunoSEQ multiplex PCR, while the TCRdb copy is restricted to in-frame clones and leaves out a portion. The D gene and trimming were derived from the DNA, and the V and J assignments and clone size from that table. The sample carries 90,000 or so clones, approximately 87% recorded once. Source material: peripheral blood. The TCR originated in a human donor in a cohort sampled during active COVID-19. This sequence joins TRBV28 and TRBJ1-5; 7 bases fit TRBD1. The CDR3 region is CASVGTEYSNQPQHF. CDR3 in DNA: TGTGCCAGCGTAGGGACAGAATATAGCAATCAGCCCCAGCATTTT.